The present TCR beta chain was sequenced within a study of identical twins. Study-wide findings and caveats: Not following the same donors, the study drew its conclusions from cross-sectional statistical analysis.

The V gene lost 1 base and the J gene lost 5 bases, with 8 bases spanning the gap. CDR3 length equals 13 residues. CDR1 is SGHTA and CDR2 is FQGNSA in the germline V gene. Each CDR3 protein is one row after TCRdb ran MiXCR on the 5' RACE reads. Counted here are 200,000 to 300,000 distinct CDR3 sequences, roughly 13% occurring once; the ten biggest clones make up about 4.1%. Remarks on this clonotype: Antigen specificity is unknown.

Separately, the same data were catalogued under a study of yellow fever vaccine responses in identical twins.

This TCR was sampled from a woman younger than 30 in good health. The sequenced sample consisted of memory (CD45RO+) T cells sorted from blood. The V gene is TRBV7-2, the J gene TRBJ2-5; D not certain. The CDR3 here is CASSLVVYETQYF. The CDR3 DNA follows: TGTGCCAGCAGCTTAGTGGTTTACGAGACCCAGTACTTC.